These 16 T cell receptor beta chains originate from one sample sequenced in a study of T cell repertoires in cytomegalovirus infection (dated by TCRdb to between 2018 and 2021). Their antigens are not known. The treatment or condition label, as the study defines it: in vitro stimulation with specific CMV peptide epitopes to enrich CMV-specific T cells. The sequencer was an Illumina HiSeq 1500. TCRdb reanalyzed the raw reads on its own, using fastp at Q25 for trimming and MiXCR for clone calling, and kept in-frame beta chains. Each entry merges the rows of one CDR3 protein and shows their most common DNA and genes. The sample includes approximately 260,000 distinct CDR3 sequences, with around 20% observed a single time. The ten largest clones add up to about 20% of the sample. The specimen was cultured PBMCs, collected from culture after CMV antigen stimulation. These receptor sequences come from a human donor in good health (CMV status not recorded). Some clones in this sample may be carry-over from other donors' samples.

This clonotype was picked up one time. The V and J genes are TRBV15 and TRBJ1-1, with D possibly matching TRBD1 (6 bases). Trimming stripped 2 bases from V and 3 bases from J, with 16 bases between. CDR3 length: 16 amino acids. Germline CDR1 reads LNHNV; CDR2 reads YYDKDF (reference sequence). The CDR3 here is CATSRLGGGGDTEAFF. CDR3 coding DNA: TGTGCCACCAGCAGATTAGGAGGGGGGGGTGACACTGAAGCTTTCTTT. Looking up the rest from reference TRBV15 and TRBJ1-1 gives the full variable domain: DAMVIQNPRYQVTQFGKPVTLSCSQTLNHNVMYWYQQKSSQAPKLLFHYYDKDFNNEADTPDNFQSRRPNTSFCFLDIRSPGLGDTAMYLCATSRLGGGGDTEAFFGQGTRLTVV.

In this sample, this clonotype turned up a few times. The junction differs from germline at one of its ends, possibly a read error. The rearrangement joins TRBV7-9 to TRBJ1-1, with D maybe TRBD1 (5 bases). CDR3 size: 9 residues. The germline CDR1 and CDR2 sequences are SEHNR and FQNEAQ (reference sequence). The CDR3 DNA sequence: TGTGCCAGCAGCGAGGGACCCGTCTTT. Encoded protein: CASSEGPVF.

Many counts were recorded for this clonotype. The V gene is TRBV7-2, the J gene TRBJ2-5; tentative D call: TRBD2 (6 bases). CDR3 length: 15 amino acids. CDR1 is SGHTA and CDR2 is FQGNSA in the germline V gene. The germline V and J ends were trimmed by 1 base and 5 bases, with 14 bases remaining between them. Here the CDR3 DNA reads TGTGCCAGCAGCTTAGTCTCAGGACGGGGGGAGACCCAGTACTTC. It yields the protein CASSLVSGRGETQYF.

The table lists this clonotype with a few counts. This sequence joins TRBV5-4 and TRBJ2-3; TRBD2 matches 10 bases. CDR3 length: 17 amino acids. Trimming cost V 4 bases and J 7 bases; bases outside gene matches: 15. The V gene's germline CDR1 is SGHNT and CDR2 YYREEE (reference sequence). CDR3 coding DNA: TGTGCCAGCAGCCCACATTCTTGGCTAGCGGGAGAATATACGCAGTATTTT. Protein product: CASSPHSWLAGEYTQYF.

The table lists this clonotype with a few counts. The chain has TRBV4-1 and TRBJ2-3, with no clear D. The V end was cut by 2 bases, the J end by 2 bases, with 11 bases between. CDR1 and CDR2 from the germline V gene are MGHRA and YSYEKL. The CDR3 runs 15 residues. The CDR3 reads CASSQRGAHTDTQYF. For the CDR3, the DNA is TGCGCCAGCAGCCAACGAGGAGCCCACACAGATACGCAGTATTTT.

V and J are TRBV6-5 and TRBJ2-6, with unresolved D. This CDR3 comprises 14 residues. Germline loops: CDR1 MNHEY, CDR2 SVGAGI. Trimming cost V 6 bases and J 0 bases, with 6 bases left between them. The CDR3 DNA is TGTGCCAGCAGAGAGAGCTCTGGGGCCAACGTCCTGACTTTC. Translating gives CASRESSGANVLTF.

This sequence joins TRBV19 and TRBJ1-2; TRBD1 might be the D (5 bases). Trimming cost V 7 bases and J 8 bases, with 11 bases left between them. Germline loops: CDR1 LNHDA, CDR2 SQIVND (reference sequence). The CDR3 length is 11 residues. The DNA for the CDR3 is TGTGCCAGTACAGGGATTAGCGGCTACACCTTC. The encoded protein is CASTGISGYTF.

This rearrangement joins TRBV9 to TRBJ2-2, with a tentative D call TRBD2 (6 bases). Germline V gene lookup returns CDR1 SGDLS and CDR2 YYNGEE. The CDR3 is 16 residues long. Trimming cost V 0 bases and J 5 bases, with 14 bases left between them. This chain's CDR3 is CASSVGVGSYTGELFF. The CDR3 coding sequence is TGTGCCAGCAGCGTAGGAGTCGGGAGTTATACCGGGGAGCTGTTTTTT.

This clonotype was seen a few times. The chain combines TRBV15 with TRBJ2-1; maybe TRBD1 (5 bases). The length of the CDR3 is 14 residues. The V end lost 5 bases, the J end lost 8 bases, and 16 bases lay between the germline ends. Germline CDR1 is LNHNV and CDR2 is YYDKDF (reference sequence). CDR3 amino acids: CATSVVWGRDEQFF. The DNA of the CDR3 is TGTGCCACCAGCGTTGTGTGGGGCAGGGATGAGCAGTTCTTC.

This clonotype showed up just a few times. This sequence joins TRBV24-1 and TRBJ2-6; tentative D call: TRBD2 (6 bases). Trimming left V 3 bases short and J 3 bases short, with 11 bases between. Germline lookup yields CDR1 KGHDR and CDR2 SFDVKD. This CDR3 is built from 16 residues. The CDR3 protein is CATSDRGLRGANVLTF. The CDR3 bases are TGTGCCACCAGTGATCGGGGGTTGCGTGGGGCCAACGTCCTGACTTTC.

This clonotype appeared a few times. The chain employs TRBV5-4 and TRBJ2-3; 9 positions agree with TRBD1. The germline V gene has CDR1 SGHNT and CDR2 YYREEE (reference sequence). The CDR3 covers 16 residues. Trimming cost V 3 bases and J 4 bases; bases outside gene matches: 9. This CDR3 reads CASSSIWGQGPDTQYF. CDR3 coding DNA: TGTGCCAGCAGCTCTATATGGGGACAGGGACCAGATACGCAGTATTTT.

This clonotype was observed at least ten times. This chain joins TRBV7-8 and TRBJ1-6; 7 bases fit TRBD1. The CDR3 has 15 residues. With 2 bases clipped from V and 7 bases from J, the junction kept 5 bases outside the gene matches. The germline gives CDR1 SGHVS, CDR2 FQNEAQ. CDR3 nucleotides: TGTGCCAGCAGCTTATCCGGGACAGACAATTCACCCCTCCACTTT. This gives the protein CASSLSGTDNSPLHF.

A single count supports this clonotype. The chain employs TRBV29-1 and TRBJ2-1, with D possibly TRBD2 on 5 matching bases. Trimming left V 4 bases short and J 6 bases short, with 7 bases between. CDR3 length: 11 amino acids. The germline CDR1 and CDR2 sequences are SQVTM and ANQGSEA. The DNA for the CDR3 is TGCAGCGTTGGAGGGTTCAATGAGCAGTTCTTC. Translated: CSVGGFNEQFF.

Only a few counts were recorded for this clonotype. Here the CDR3 DNA reads TGTGCCAGCAGTCTAGGGAATTCTGGGGCCAACGTCCTGACTTTC. Protein sequence: CASSLGNSGANVLTF. V and J are TRBV7-6 and TRBJ2-6; D unresolved. The CDR3 has 15 amino acids. V lost 6 bases, J lost 1 base, and 10 bases lay in between. The germline V gene encodes CDR1 SGHVS and CDR2 FNYEAQ.

The sample holds a few counts of this clonotype. V is TRBV3-1 and J is TRBJ2-1, with 7 bases identical to TRBD2. V gave up 4 bases and J gave up 6 bases; unmatched junction bases: 21. From germline, CDR1 is LGHDT and CDR2 YNNKEL (reference sequence). CDR3 size: 19 residues. This chain's CDR3 is CASSPPAKVGGRGINEQFF. The CDR3 DNA reads as TGTGCCAGCAGCCCCCCCGCGAAGGTGGGCGGGAGAGGAATCAATGAGCAGTTCTTC.

The J gene is TRBJ1-1, the V gene TRBV6-5; 7 positions agree with TRBD1. The CDR3 consists of 17 residues. Germline assignment: CDR1 MNHEY and CDR2 SVGAGI. Trimming took 7 bases from V and 6 from J; bases not matched to a gene: 20. DNA of the CDR3: TGTGCCAGCACCAAATTCGGGACAGCCGTTTCGGAGCCTGAAGCTTTCTTT. Translated, it gives CASTKFGTAVSEPEAFF.